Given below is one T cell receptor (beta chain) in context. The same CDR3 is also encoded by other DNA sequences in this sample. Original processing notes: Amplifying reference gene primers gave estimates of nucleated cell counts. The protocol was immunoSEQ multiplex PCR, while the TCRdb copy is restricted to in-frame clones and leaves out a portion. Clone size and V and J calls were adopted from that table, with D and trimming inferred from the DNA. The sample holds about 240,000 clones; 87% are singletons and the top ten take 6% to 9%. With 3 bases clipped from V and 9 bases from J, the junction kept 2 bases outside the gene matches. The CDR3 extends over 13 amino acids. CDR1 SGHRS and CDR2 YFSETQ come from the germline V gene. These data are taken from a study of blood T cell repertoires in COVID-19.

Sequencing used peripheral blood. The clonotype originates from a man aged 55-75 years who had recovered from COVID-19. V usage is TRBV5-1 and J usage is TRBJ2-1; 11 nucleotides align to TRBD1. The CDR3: CASSSGTGGEQFF. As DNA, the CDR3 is TGCGCCAGCAGCTCGGGGACAGGGGGTGAGCAGTTCTTC.